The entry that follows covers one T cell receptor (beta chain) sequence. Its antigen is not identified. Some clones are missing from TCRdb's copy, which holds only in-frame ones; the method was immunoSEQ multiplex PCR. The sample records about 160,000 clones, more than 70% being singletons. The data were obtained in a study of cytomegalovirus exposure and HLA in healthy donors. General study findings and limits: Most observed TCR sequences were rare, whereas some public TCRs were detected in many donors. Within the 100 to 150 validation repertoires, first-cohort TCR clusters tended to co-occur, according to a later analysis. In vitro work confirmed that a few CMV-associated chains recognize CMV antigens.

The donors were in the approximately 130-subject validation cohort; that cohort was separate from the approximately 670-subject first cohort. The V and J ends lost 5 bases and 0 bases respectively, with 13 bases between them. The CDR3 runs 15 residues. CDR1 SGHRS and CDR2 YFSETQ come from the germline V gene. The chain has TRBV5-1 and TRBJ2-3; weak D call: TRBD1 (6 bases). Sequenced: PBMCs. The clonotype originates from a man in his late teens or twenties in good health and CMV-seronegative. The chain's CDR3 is CASRKTGPSTDTQYF. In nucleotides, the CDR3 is TGCGCCAGCAGAAAAACAGGGCCCAGCACAGATACGCAGTATTTT.